These 25 T cell receptor beta chains share one sample of origin, sequenced in a study of blood T cell repertoires in COVID-19. Some clones are missing from TCRdb's copy, which holds only in-frame ones; the method was immunoSEQ multiplex PCR. The repertoire has over 100,000 clones, roughly 80% of them found once; the top ten carry more than 4%. Specimen: peripheral blood. Source of these receptors: a human donor in a cohort sampled during active or convalescent COVID-19.

This clone was picked up a small number of times. The chain links TRBV30 to TRBJ2-4, with a weak D call TRBD2 (5 bases). V dropped 3 bases and J dropped 0 bases, with 24 bases sitting between them. The CDR3 runs 19 residues. Looked up from germline, CDR1 is GTSNPN and CDR2 is SVGIG (reference sequence). For the CDR3, the DNA is TGTGCCTGGAGCGGCTTTGGACGATATTCAGGACTAGCCAAAAACATTCAGTACTTC. It encodes CAWSGFGRYSGLAKNIQYF.

This clone is judged medium-sized. The V call is TRBV7-9, the J call TRBJ1-6, with 9 bases matching TRBD1. Germline-derived CDR1 and CDR2 are SEHNR and FQNEAQ (reference sequence). This CDR3 region has 14 residues. J gave up 11 bases and V 4 bases, and 6 bases lay outside the gene matches. The CDR3 bases are TGTGCCAGCAGCTCTCCGGGACAGGGTGCACCCCTCCACTTT. This sequence encodes CASSSPGQGAPLHF.

The chain couples TRBV20-1 to TRBJ2-7; D gene unclear. CDR3 length: 10 residues. Germline lookup yields CDR1 DFQATT and CDR2 SNEGSKA (reference sequence). Trimming removed 6 bases from V and 4 bases from J, with 7 bases in between. CDR3 residues: CSASRYEQYF. CDR3 bases: TGCAGTGCCTCCCGTTACGAGCAGTACTTC.

The chain links TRBV6-5 to TRBJ2-7; D unresolved. Trimming pared 3 bases from V and 5 bases from J, leaving 17 bases between. The CDR3 is 15 residues long. Germline V gene data show CDR1 as MNHEY and CDR2 as SVGAGI. In nucleotides, the CDR3 is TGTGCCAGCAGTTATAAGCTTGACAATTATAACGAGCAGTACTTC. This gives the protein CASSYKLDNYNEQYF.

The gene calls are TRBV25-1 and TRBJ1-3; D remains unclear. V lost 4 bases and J 0 bases, leaving 4 bases between the germline ends. The CDR3 sequence is 13 residues long. Germline CDR1 MGHDK, CDR2 SYGVNS. Here the CDR3 DNA reads TGTGCCAGCAGTGCCCACTCTGGAAACACCATATATTTT. As protein: CASSAHSGNTIYF. Variable domain in full (rest from reference TRBV25-1 and TRBJ1-3): EADIYQTPRYLVIGTGKKITLECSQTMGHDKMYWYQQDPGMELHLIHYSYGVNSTEKGDLSSESTVSRIRTEHFPLTLESARPSHTSQYLCASSAHSGNTIYFGEGSWLTVV.

The chain recombines TRBV5-6 with TRBJ2-2, with D possibly TRBD2 on 6 matching bases. Germline V gene data show CDR1 as SGHDT and CDR2 as YYEEEE. V lost 1 base and J 4 bases, leaving 14 bases between the germline ends. This CDR3 is built from 16 residues. The CDR3: CASSLSPGRVTGELFF. In DNA, the CDR3 is TGTGCCAGCAGCTTGTCGCCCGGGAGAGTCACCGGGGAGCTGTTTTTT.

The V gene is TRBV3-1 (or the pseudogene TRBV3-2), the J gene TRBJ2-2, with TRBD2 matching 9 bases. CDR3 size: 17 residues. The germline CDR1 and CDR2 sequences are LGHDT and YNNKEL (reference sequence). With 4 bases clipped from V and 8 bases from J, the junction kept 14 bases outside the gene matches. Here the CDR3 reads CASSLPGGGGAVGELFF. The CDR3 DNA follows: TGTGCCAGCAGCCTTCCAGGAGGCGGGGGGGCGGTTGGGGAGCTGTTTTTT.

The V gene is TRBV7-2, the J gene TRBJ2-4, with D possibly matching TRBD1 (7 bases). The CDR3 covers 17 residues. Looked up from germline, CDR1 is SGHTA and CDR2 is FQGNSA. Deletions cut 6 bases from V and 6 bases from J, with 24 bases between. The CDR3 DNA sequence: TGTGCCAGCAGACCTGGGGGACCAGGGGGGATCGGAAACATTCAGTACTTC. Protein product: CASRPGGPGGIGNIQYF.

This clone has only one observation. The chain employs TRBV7-2 and TRBJ2-1; D is ambiguous. The CDR3 runs 17 residues. The ends were cut back, 2 bases at V and 3 bases at J, with 17 bases in the middle. The germline CDR1 and CDR2 sequences are SGHTA and FQGNSA. The CDR3 coding sequence is TGTGCCAGCAGCTTATACCTCCGGGTTCCGCTCTACAATGAGCAGTTCTTC. This sequence encodes CASSLYLRVPLYNEQFF. Drawing the rest from reference TRBV7-2 and TRBJ2-1, the complete variable domain is GAGVSQSPSNKVTEKGKDVELRCDPISGHTALYWYRQSLGQGLEFLIYFQGNSAPDKSGLPSDRFSAERTGGSVSTLTIQRTQQEDSAVYLCASSLYLRVPLYNEQFFGPGTRLTVL.

Remarks on this clone: The same CDR3 can be traced to other DNA sequences in this sample. J is TRBJ2-5 and V is TRBV27, with D unresolved. The CDR3 covers 13 residues. V was clipped by 1 base and J by 1 base, with 4 bases between them. Germline V gene data show CDR1 as MNHEY and CDR2 as SMNVEV (reference sequence). The CDR3 region has the DNA TGTGCCAGCAGTTTATGGGCCCAAGAGACCCAGTACTTC. This translates into CASSLWAQETQYF.

The chain employs TRBV6-5 and TRBJ2-3; possible D gene TRBD2, 7 bases. The CDR3 loop spans 16 amino acids. V shed 2 bases and J shed 1 base, with 13 bases lying between them. In germline, CDR1 is MNHEY, CDR2 SVGAGI. The CDR3 reads CASSYAGAYGTDTQYF. The CDR3 nucleotides are TGTGCCAGCAGTTACGCGGGGGCCTACGGCACAGATACGCAGTATTTT.

The genes are TRBV7-2 and TRBJ2-2, with 8 bases that match TRBD2. V trimming: 2 bases; J trimming: 6 bases; junction bases outside the gene matches: 11. This CDR3 contains 17 residues. Germline loops: CDR1 SGHTA, CDR2 FQGNSA. The CDR3 sequence: CASSLPSVAGRSGELFF. CDR3 nucleotide sequence: TGTGCCAGCAGCTTACCGAGCGTAGCGGGAAGGTCCGGGGAGCTGTTTTTT.

The rearrangement uses TRBV15 and TRBJ2-7; D is possibly TRBD2 (6 bases). There are 15 residues in the CDR3. Trimming cost V 0 bases and J 5 bases, with 14 bases left between them. The germline V gene has CDR1 LNHNV and CDR2 YYDKDF (reference sequence). CDR3 in amino acids: CATSRDRAGYHEQYF. CDR3 nucleotides: TGTGCCACCAGCAGAGATAGGGCGGGGTACCACGAGCAGTACTTC.

The genes are TRBV6-5 and TRBJ2-5; D perhaps matches TRBD1 (6 bases). This CDR3 contains 15 residues. The germline CDR1 and CDR2 sequences are MNHEY and SVGAGI. Trimming took off 6 bases at V and 2 bases at J, with 16 bases between the two ends. Here the CDR3 reads CASRRTGWGQETQYF. Written as DNA, the CDR3 is TGTGCCAGCAGAAGAACAGGGTGGGGGCAAGAGACCCAGTACTTC.

The V and J genes are TRBV6-2 or TRBV6-3 and TRBJ1-1; no definite D call. V lost 2 bases and J 6 bases, leaving 16 bases between the germline ends. CDR1 and CDR2 (germline): MNHEY, SVGEGT. CDR3 length: 15 residues. For the CDR3, the DNA is TGTGCCAGCAGTTACGGCTCCCTAGTAGCCCCTGAAGCTTTCTTT. Encoded protein: CASSYGSLVAPEAFF.

This clone was seen only a few times. This chain uses TRBV28 with TRBJ1-5, with 11 bases identical to TRBD1. The CDR3 runs to 15 residues. V shed 6 bases, J shed 6 bases, and the junction held 7 bases outside the gene matches. Germline-derived CDR1 and CDR2 are MDHEN and SYDVKM. CDR3 protein: CASSSGQGVFQPQHF. CDR3 nucleotides: TGTGCCAGCAGCTCGGGACAGGGGGTGTTTCAGCCCCAGCATTTT.

This clone has only one observation. The rearrangement joins TRBV28 to TRBJ2-1; 9 nucleotides agree with TRBD2. With V trimmed by 2 bases and J by 0 bases, 2 bases remained unmatched. Germline values: CDR1 MDHEN, CDR2 SYDVKM. The CDR3 is made up of 16 amino acids. CDR3 loop: CASSLLAGPSYNEQFF. The CDR3, as DNA: TGTGCCAGCAGTTTACTAGCGGGACCCTCCTACAATGAGCAGTTCTTC.

The chain's CDR3 is CASSQELVLRQGGSYEQYF. Written as DNA, the CDR3 is TGTGCCAGCAGCCAAGAACTGGTACTTAGACAGGGGGGATCCTACGAGCAGTACTTC. V is TRBV3-1 (or the pseudogene TRBV3-2) and J is TRBJ2-7, with 9 positions matching TRBD1. The germline gives CDR1 LGHDT, CDR2 YNNKEL (reference sequence). V was pared by 0 bases and J by 1 base, with 13 bases of the junction left unmatched. The CDR3 runs 19 residues.

This chain joins TRBV5-4 and TRBJ2-1; TRBD2 matches 11 bases. Germline CDR1 reads SGHNT; CDR2 reads YYREEE (reference sequence). The CDR3 is 15 amino acids. V dropped 4 bases and J dropped 4; count of bases not matched to a gene: 4. In DNA, the CDR3 is TGTGCCAGCAGCAAGACTAGCGGGATTTACAATGAGCAGTTCTTC. It specifies CASSKTSGIYNEQFF.

The rearrangement links TRBV6-2 or TRBV6-3 to TRBJ2-7, with D perhaps matching TRBD1 (6 bases). Germline CDR1 and CDR2: MNHEY and SVGEGT. This CDR3 region has 14 residues. The V and J ends lost 5 bases and 3 bases respectively, with 14 bases between them. The CDR3 DNA reads as TGTGCCAGCAGTCGAATTATAGGGGGCTACGAGCAGTACTTC. It is translated as CASSRIIGGYEQYF.

V usage is TRBV4-3 and J usage is TRBJ1-3, with unresolved D. V was pared by 0 bases and J by 0 bases, with 9 bases between. Germline loops: CDR1 LGHNA, CDR2 YSLEER. This CDR3 is built from 16 residues. The CDR3 loop reads CASSQEWPHSGNTIYF. CDR3 nucleotides: TGCGCCAGCAGCCAAGAGTGGCCTCACTCTGGAAACACCATATATTTT.

The genes are TRBV11-2 and TRBJ1-1; D is ambiguous. The V gene's germline CDR1 is SGHAT and CDR2 FQNNGV. Trimming left V 0 bases short and J 8 bases short, with 7 bases between. The CDR3 totals 12 residues. The CDR3 DNA follows: TGTGCCAGCAGCTTAGATCGTAAAGAAGCTTTCTTT. It specifies CASSLDRKEAFF.

The chain joins TRBV6-5 to TRBJ2-2; 7 positions agree with TRBD2. V gave up 6 bases and J gave up 3 bases; unmatched junction bases: 4. This CDR3 is built from 14 residues. CDR1 is MNHEY, CDR2 SVGAGI, per germline. In DNA, the CDR3 is TGTGCCAGCAGCTGGGGGGGAGACACCGGGGAGCTGTTTTTT. It encodes CASSWGGDTGELFF.

V gene TRBV7-9 combines with J gene TRBJ2-7; possible D gene TRBD1, 6 bases. Germline CDR1 is SEHNR and CDR2 is FQNEAQ (reference sequence). The CDR3 contains 15 residues. The V end was cut by 9 bases, the J end by 3 bases, with 21 bases between. The CDR3 spells CARWVARDKFYEQYF. DNA for the CDR3: TGTGCCAGGTGGGTAGCCCGGGACAAGTTCTACGAGCAGTACTTC.

This clone has a single count. J is TRBJ2-3 and V is TRBV7-2; 7 nucleotides line up with TRBD1. The CDR3 covers 16 residues. The ends lost 3 bases at V and 2 bases at J; junction bases unmatched: 8. Germline CDR1 reads SGHTA; CDR2 reads FQGNSA. Written as DNA, the CDR3 is TGTGCCAGCAGCTTTCGGACAGGACCGTCCACAGATACGCAGTATTTT. Protein product: CASSFRTGPSTDTQYF.